These 27 T cell receptor beta chains were sequenced from one sample in a study of blood T cell repertoires in COVID-19. Produced via immunoSEQ multiplex PCR; TCRdb's table is partial and in-frame only. The table has over 55,000 clones, 65% to 90% seen once. The sample was peripheral blood. These receptors originate from a man aged 45-65 years with COVID-19, enrolled during active disease.

The V and J genes are TRBV3-1 (or the pseudogene TRBV3-2) and TRBJ2-1; D is unclear. V dropped 5 bases and J dropped 10 bases, with 12 bases sitting between them. Germline CDR1 is LGHDT and CDR2 is YNNKEL (reference sequence). The CDR3 has 12 residues. The CDR3 DNA sequence: TGTGCCAGCAGCTACTCGAGTTACGAGCAGTTCTTC. It is translated as CASSYSSYEQFF.

This rearrangement joins TRBV6-1 to TRBJ2-6, with D unresolved. Germline values: CDR1 MNHNS, CDR2 SASEGT. Trimming left V 3 bases short and J 1 base short, with 4 bases between. CDR3 size: 14 residues. The chain's CDR3 is CASSDVSGANVLTF. The CDR3 DNA sequence: TGTGCCAGCAGTGATGTATCTGGGGCCAACGTCCTGACTTTC.

The genes are TRBV28 and TRBJ2-7; 10 bases agree with TRBD1. The CDR3 extends over 15 amino acids. The germline V gene has CDR1 MDHEN and CDR2 SYDVKM. The ends lost 7 bases at V and 3 bases at J; junction bases unmatched: 9. The CDR3 DNA reads as TGTGCCAGCACCCCGACAGGGGGCGAATTCTACGAGCAGTACTTC. Translating gives CASTPTGGEFYEQYF.

The chain couples TRBV7-9 to TRBJ1-1, with a possible D match to TRBD1 (5 bases). V lost 4 bases and J lost 5, with 11 bases in between. The germline CDR1 and CDR2 sequences are SEHNR and FQNEAQ (reference sequence). CDR3 length: 13 amino acids. CDR3 sequence reads: CASSSGTQTEAFF. For the CDR3, the DNA is TGTGCCAGCAGCTCGGGGACTCAGACTGAAGCTTTCTTT.

The genes are TRBV7-9 and TRBJ2-3; 12 bases are a match to TRBD2. The CDR3 covers 15 residues. CDR1 is SEHNR, CDR2 FQNEAQ, per germline (reference sequence). V lost 5 bases and J lost 2; bases outside the gene matches: 2. The CDR3 nucleotides read TGTGCCAGCAGCCGGACTAGCGGGGTCACAGATACGCAGTATTTT. This gives the protein CASSRTSGVTDTQYF.

The chain combines TRBV3-1 (or the pseudogene TRBV3-2) with TRBJ2-7; D perhaps matches TRBD2 (6 bases). V lost 0 bases and J 3 bases, leaving 9 bases between the germline ends. This CDR3 has 14 amino acids. The germline V gene encodes CDR1 LGHDT and CDR2 YNNKEL (reference sequence). The CDR3 here is CASSQEGGNYEQYF. CDR3 bases: TGTGCCAGCAGCCAAGAGGGCGGGAACTACGAGCAGTACTTC.

In this sample, this clone turned up a few times. This chain's CDR3 is CASSSLRGEQYF. CDR3 DNA: TGTGCCAGCAGCTCCCTCAGGGGCGAGCAGTACTTC. The V call is TRBV7-8, the J call TRBJ2-7, with D maybe TRBD1 (6 bases). This CDR3 is built from 12 residues. Trimming shortened V by 4 bases and J by 6 bases, and 10 bases separated the two germline ends. Germline values: CDR1 SGHVS, CDR2 FQNEAQ. The full variable domain, its missing parts supplied by reference TRBV7-8 and TRBJ2-7, is GAGVSQSPRYKVAKRGQDVALRCDPISGHVSLFWYQQALGQGPEFLTYFQNEAQLDKSGLPSDRFFAERPEGSVSTLKIQRTQQEDSAVYLCASSSLRGEQYFGPGTRLTVT.

This clone was found once. CDR3 residues: CASSYNQGIYGYTF. CDR3 sequence (DNA): TGTGCCAGCAGTTACAACCAGGGGATCTATGGCTACACCTTC. V is TRBV6-5 and J is TRBJ1-2, with D possibly TRBD1 on 6 matching bases. Trimming removed 2 bases at V and 4 bases at J, with 11 bases between. CDR1 and CDR2 from the germline V gene are MNHEY and SVGAGI. This CDR3 region has 14 residues.

The rearrangement joins TRBV18 to TRBJ2-2; 7 bases line up with TRBD1. V lost 3 bases to trimming and J lost 5 bases; unmatched junction nucleotides: 9. This CDR3 is 16 amino acids long. Germline-derived CDR1 and CDR2 are KGHSH and LQKENI. The CDR3 loop reads CASSPPGQSGTGELFF. CDR3 DNA: TGTGCCAGCTCACCCCCGGGACAGTCGGGGACCGGGGAGCTGTTTTTT.

The chain carries TRBV10-3 and TRBJ2-7, with TRBD1 matching 10 bases. CDR3 length: 14 amino acids. Germline V gene data show CDR1 as ENHRY and CDR2 as SYGVKD. V lost 10 bases to trimming and J lost 2 bases; unmatched junction nucleotides: 8. The CDR3 region has the DNA TGTGCCACCGGGGGGGGGACAGGGGCCTACGAGCAGTACTTC. This codes for CATGGGTGAYEQYF.

Here the CDR3 reads CSVGLAYEQYF. DNA for the CDR3: TGCAGCGTGGGACTAGCCTACGAGCAGTACTTC. The gene calls are TRBV29-1 and TRBJ2-7, with 8 positions matching TRBD2. With V trimmed by 6 bases and J by 2 bases, 0 bases remained unmatched. The CDR3 runs to 11 residues. Germline CDR1 reads SQVTM; CDR2 reads ANQGSEA.

The chain recombines TRBV7-2 with TRBJ2-7; 9 bases line up with TRBD2. This CDR3 contains 17 residues. V shed 4 bases and J 6 bases; nucleotides not matched to a gene: 16. Germline values: CDR1 SGHTA, CDR2 FQGNSA. CDR3: CASSSAGLAGPTSEQYF. The CDR3 DNA reads as TGTGCCAGCAGCTCCGCAGGTCTAGCGGGACCGACCTCCGAGCAGTACTTC.

This chain connects TRBV13 to TRBJ1-4, with 7 nucleotides matching TRBD1. The ends lost 5 bases at V and 5 bases at J; junction bases unmatched: 5. Per germline, CDR1 PRHDT and CDR2 FYEKMQ (reference sequence). This CDR3 comprises 14 residues. This chain's CDR3 is CASSRQGVNEKLFF. In DNA form, the CDR3 reads TGTGCCAGCAGCCGACAGGGAGTAAATGAAAAACTGTTTTTT.

The rearrangement uses TRBV11-2 and TRBJ2-7; TRBD2 aligns across 8 bases. The CDR3 sequence is 15 residues long. Losses at the gene ends were 1 base for V and 2 bases for J; bases not matched to a gene: 4. Germline CDR1 reads SGHAT; CDR2 reads FQNNGV. The DNA of the CDR3 is TGTGCCAGCAGCTTAGGTGGCGGGGGGACCTACGAGCAGTACTTC. Protein product: CASSLGGGGTYEQYF. Looking up the rest from reference TRBV11-2 and TRBJ2-7 gives the full variable domain: EAGVAQSPRYKIIEKRQSVAFWCNPISGHATLYWYQQILGQGPKLLIQFQNNGVVDDSQLPKDRFSAERLKGVDSTLKIQPAKLEDSAVYLCASSLGGGGTYEQYFGPGTRLTVT.

The rearrangement joins TRBV9 to TRBJ2-3; TRBD2 matches 11 bases. The J segment lost 8 bases and the V segment lost 3 bases, leaving 5 bases of the junction unmatched. CDR3 length: 14 residues. Germline-derived CDR1 and CDR2 are SGDLS and YYNGEE. The CDR3 sequence is CASSAGLAEGTQYF. In DNA form, the CDR3 reads TGTGCCAGCAGCGCGGGACTAGCGGAGGGTACGCAGTATTTT.

J is TRBJ2-7 and V is TRBV30, with D tentatively TRBD2 (6 bases). Per germline, CDR1 GTSNPN and CDR2 SVGIG (reference sequence). This CDR3 region has 14 residues. Between the trimmed V and J ends, which lost 0 bases and 2 bases, there was a span of 11 bases. The CDR3 loop is CAWSVGGRTYEQYF. CDR3 coding DNA: TGTGCCTGGAGTGTAGGAGGGAGGACCTACGAGCAGTACTTC. Looking up the rest from reference TRBV30 and TRBJ2-7 gives the full variable domain: SQTIHQWPATLVQPVGSPLSLECTVEGTSNPNLYWYRQAAGRGLQLLFYSVGIGQISSEVPQNLSASRPQDRQFILSSKKLLLSDSGFYLCAWSVGGRTYEQYFGPGTRLTVT.

This clone showed up just a few times. This chain uses TRBV3-1 (or the pseudogene TRBV3-2) with TRBJ2-7; no clear D. V was cut by 3 bases and J by 4 bases, with 4 bases left in between. Per germline, CDR1 LGHDT and CDR2 YNNKEL (reference sequence). The CDR3 contains 11 residues. The CDR3 coding sequence is TGTGCCAGCAGCCATACTTACGAGCAGTACTTC. Protein: CASSHTYEQYF.

The chain carries TRBV5-4 and TRBJ2-3; 8 positions match TRBD2. Germline values: CDR1 SGHNT, CDR2 YYREEE (reference sequence). Trimming took 4 bases from V and 2 from J; bases not matched to a gene: 6. CDR3 length: 15 residues. The CDR3 loop is CASSPGGVVTDTQYF. The CDR3 DNA sequence: TGTGCCAGCAGCCCCGGGGGGGTTGTCACAGATACGCAGTATTTT.

The chain employs TRBV21-1 and TRBJ2-1; TRBD1 is taken as the D call from the table, unchecked against the DNA. TRBV21-1 is a pseudogene locus. CDR3 size: 17 residues. This CDR3 is CASSKAGGTASYNEQFF. The CDR3 DNA reads as TGTGCCAGCAGCAAAGCAGGGGGCACCGCCTCCTACAATGAGCAGTTCTTC.

V is TRBV16 and J is TRBJ2-7, with D perhaps TRBD2 (7 bases). V was pared by 1 base and J by 6 bases, with 13 bases between. The germline gives CDR1 KGHSY, CDR2 FQNENV. This CDR3 has 14 residues. CDR3 sequence (DNA): TGTGCCAGCAGCCAATGGAGGGGGGGCGGCGAGCAGTACTTC. Translating gives CASSQWRGGGEQYF.

The V and J genes are TRBV6-5 and TRBJ2-7; 10 nucleotides agree with TRBD2. Germline V gene data show CDR1 as MNHEY and CDR2 as SVGAGI. With 0 bases clipped from V and 3 bases from J, the junction kept 2 bases outside the gene matches. This CDR3 contains 15 residues. CDR3 sequence (DNA): TGTGCCAGCAGTTACTCGGGACTAGCGAGCTACGAGCAGTACTTC. Its translation: CASSYSGLASYEQYF.

This rearrangement joins TRBV28 to TRBJ2-1; D is possibly TRBD1 (6 bases). This CDR3 region has 12 residues. The V end was cut by 9 bases, the J end by 4 bases, with 10 bases between. Germline V gene sequence: CDR1 MDHEN, CDR2 SYDVKM. DNA of the CDR3: TGTGCCAGTGGGACATCTTACAATGAGCAGTTCTTC. Protein: CASGTSYNEQFF.

This chain joins TRBV6-5 and TRBJ2-7, with D perhaps TRBD2 (5 bases). Per the germline V gene, CDR1 is MNHEY and CDR2 is SVGAGI. The CDR3 extends over 13 amino acids. V lost 8 bases to trimming and J lost 4 bases, with 15 bases between them. As DNA, the CDR3 is TGTGCCAGCGGGAGAGCTTTCAATTACGAGCAGTACTTC. Its protein is CASGRAFNYEQYF.

The rearrangement uses TRBV6-4 and TRBJ2-1; TRBD2 agrees at 14 bases. The CDR3 runs 16 residues. The germline CDR1 and CDR2 sequences are MRHNA and SNTAGT. Losses at the gene ends were 7 bases for V and 4 bases for J; bases not matched to a gene: 6. Here the CDR3 DNA reads TGTGCCAGCAACCGACTAGCGGGAGGGCCGTACAATGAGCAGTTCTTC. Encoded protein: CASNRLAGGPYNEQFF.

This sequence joins TRBV5-5 and TRBJ2-7, with TRBD1 as a possible D gene (6 bases). V was trimmed by 1 base and J by 3 bases, leaving 20 bases between them. Germline V gene sequence: CDR1 SGHKS, CDR2 YYEKEE (reference sequence). CDR3 length: 17 amino acids. CDR3 sequence (DNA): TGTGCCAGCAGCTTGAATCCCCTGACAGGAAGAATCTACGAGCAGTACTTC. Its translation is CASSLNPLTGRIYEQYF. The complete variable domain, with remaining parts taken from reference TRBV5-5 and TRBJ2-7, reads DAGVTQSPTHLIKTRGQQVTLRCSPISGHKSVSWYQQVLGQGPQFIFQYYEKEERGRGNFPDRFSARQFPNYSSELNVNALLLGDSALYLCASSLNPLTGRIYEQYFGPGTRLTVT.

The V call is TRBV4-1, the J call TRBJ1-4; tentative D call: TRBD1 (6 bases). The CDR3 extends over 15 amino acids. V was pared by 1 base and J by 2 bases, with 8 bases between. Looked up from germline, CDR1 is MGHRA and CDR2 is YSYEKL. Here the CDR3 reads CASSQGTATNEKLFF. The DNA for the CDR3 is TGCGCCAGCAGCCAAGGGACAGCTACTAATGAAAAACTGTTTTTT.

The chain recombines TRBV5-1 with TRBJ2-6; weak D call: TRBD2 (5 bases). CDR3 length: 15 residues. Deletions cut 10 bases from V and 0 bases from J, with 14 bases between. Germline V CDR1 and CDR2: SGHRS, YFSETQ. This CDR3 reads CASADPNSGANVLTF. The DNA of the CDR3 is TGCGCCTCAGCGGATCCAAACTCTGGGGCCAACGTCCTGACTTTC.